Listed below are T cell receptor beta chains from one sample, sequenced in a study of T cells in Graves' hyperthyroidism and ophthalmopathy. In TCRdb, the multiplex PCR reads were re-called with MiXCR into one record per CDR3 protein. Of 380,000 or so distinct CDR3 sequences detected, roughly 13% appear once; the ten largest clones hold 20% to 25%. Sequencing was carried out using blood. These receptors all come from a woman aged 30 to 39 with Graves' hyperthyroidism. Each CDR3 is given with its conserved first and last residue. Each record gives: clone size, J gene, D gene, V gene, CDR3 DNA, CDR3 protein. D genes are given only for firm matches. A clone size is listed for some rows: how often the clone was seen (once, few, many), or a class if it is expanded.

many,TRBJ2-2,-,TRBV12-5,TGTGCTAGTGGTTTGTTAACACAGGCGACCGGGGAGCTGTTTTTT,CASGLLTQATGELFF
-,TRBJ2-3,-,TRBV20-1,TGCAGTGCCAAGGGTGACGACACAGATACGCAGTATTTT,CSAKGDDTDTQYF
many,TRBJ2-3,TRBD1,TRBV28,TGTGCCAGCAGGGGACAGGGGGCGCGACCAGATACGCAGTATTTT,CASRGQGARPDTQYF
-,TRBJ1-2,-,TRBV7-8,TGTGCCAGCAGCGTCGGACGGACGGACCCCAGGGCATATGGCTACACCTTC,CASSVGRTDPRAYGYTF
many,TRBJ2-3,TRBD2,TRBV28,TGTGCCAGCAGTGCTTCCCAACTCGGACTAGCCAGCCACTCAGATACGCAGTATTTT,CASSASQLGLASHSDTQYF
many,TRBJ2-7,-,TRBV28,TGTGCCAGCAGTTTAGGACCTCCCTTGGAGCAGTACTTC,CASSLGPPLEQYF
few,TRBJ1-2,-,TRBV20-1,TGCAGTGCTAGGGAGGCAGGGGCATGGATGGGCTACACCTTC,CSAREAGAWMGYTF
many,TRBJ1-5,-,TRBV25-1,TGTGCCAGCAGTGAATCGGGGCCCGATCAGCCCCAGCATTTT,CASSESGPDQPQHF
-,TRBJ2-1,-,TRBV19,TGTGCCAGTAGTACCATATTGGTCAATGAGCAGTTCTTC,CASSTILVNEQFF
many,TRBJ2-7,TRBD2,TRBV24-1,TGTGCCACCAGTGATTCCCAAGTAGCGGGGGAGAAATACGAGCAGTACTTC,CATSDSQVAGEKYEQYF
many,TRBJ2-7,-,TRBV12-3/TRBV12-4,TGTGCCAGCAGAGTTAGACAGGCCGGCGAGCAGTACTTC,CASRVRQAGEQYF
many,TRBJ1-6,-,TRBV6-2/TRBV6-3,TGTGCCAGCAGTTACCGGGCCCGGGGCGATTCACCCCTCCACTTT,CASSYRARGDSPLHF
many,TRBJ2-7,TRBD2,TRBV9,TGTGCCAGCAGCGTAGGGGGGCTAGCGGGGGCAACCTACGAGCAGTACTTC,CASSVGGLAGATYEQYF
many,TRBJ2-2,-,TRBV6-1,TGTGCCGAAAGAATCACGAACACCGGGGAGCTGTTTTTT,CAERITNTGELFF
few,TRBJ1-2,-,TRBV7-8,TGTGCCAGCAGCTTAGCAGTTGCAGATAACTATGGCTACACCTTC,CASSLAVADNYGYTF
many,TRBJ2-1,-,TRBV20-1,TGCAGTGCTAGAGATAGCGTTTCCTACAATGAGCAGTTCTTC,CSARDSVSYNEQFF
many,TRBJ2-1,TRBD2,TRBV28,TGTGCCAGCAGTTTCTCCCGACTAGCTTTGGAGCAGTTCTTC,CASSFSRLALEQFF
many,TRBJ1-5,-,TRBV27,TGTGCCAGCAGTTTAGTAGCGGCAGAACTACAGCCCCAGCATTTT,CASSLVAAELQPQHF
many,TRBJ1-1,-,TRBV12-3/TRBV12-4,TGTGCCAGCAGGCTCAGTAGGGACACTGAAGCTTTCTTT,CASRLSRDTEAFF
-,TRBJ2-7,TRBD1,TRBV13,TGTGCCAGCAGCACGGGACAGGGCTACGACGAGCAGTACTTC,CASSTGQGYDEQYF
many,TRBJ2-7,-,TRBV6-1,TGTGCCAGCGACTTCTGGTCGGGCGAGCAGTACTTC,CASDFWSGEQYF
many,TRBJ2-7,TRBD2,TRBV6-7,TGTGCCAGCAGTTGGGAGGGCTATTTCTACGAGCAGTACTTC,CASSWEGYFYEQYF